These T cell receptor beta chains were read from a single sample in a study of T cell repertoires in cytomegalovirus infection. No antigen has been identified for these receptors. TCRdb fed the reads into MiXCR, producing one record per CDR3 protein. The sample lists some 920,000 distinct CDR3 sequences, approximately 31% occurring once. This specimen consisted of cultured CD8+ T cells from PBMCs, obtained from culture after CMV antigen stimulation. These receptors originate from a human donor in good health (CMV status not recorded). Some clones in this sample may be carry-over from other donors' samples. Each CDR3 is given with its conserved first and last residue. Fields, in order: V gene, D gene, clone size, J gene, CDR3 DNA, CDR3 protein. D genes are given only for firm matches. Clone size is given for some rows only: seen once, a few or many times, or a class if the clone is expanded.

v_call: TRBV7-2; d_call: .; clone_size: many; j_call: TRBJ1-1; cdr3_nt: TGTGCCAGCAGCCTAGTTCTGGGACGGACTGAAGCTTTCTTT; cdr3_aa: CASSLVLGRTEAFF
v_call: TRBV3-1; d_call: .; clone_size: .; j_call: TRBJ2-5; cdr3_nt: TGTGCCAGCAGCCAAGATCCGCGGTGGGCTGGAGAGACCCAGTACTTC; cdr3_aa: CASSQDPRWAGETQYF
v_call: TRBV9; d_call: .; clone_size: .; j_call: TRBJ2-2; cdr3_nt: TGTGCCAGCAGCGTAGGGGGTCCCCATTCTTTCACCGGGGAGCCGTTTTTT; cdr3_aa: CASSVGGPHSFTGEPFF
v_call: TRBV7-6; d_call: .; clone_size: once; j_call: TRBJ2-1; cdr3_nt: TGTGCCAGCAGCAGACGTGTCCAGCCCAATGAGCAGTTCTTC; cdr3_aa: CASSRRVQPNEQFF
v_call: TRBV2; d_call: .; clone_size: many; j_call: TRBJ1-1; cdr3_nt: TGTGCCAGTCGGGGGGGCGCTGAAGCTTTCTTT; cdr3_aa: CASRGGAEAFF
v_call: TRBV25-1; d_call: .; clone_size: .; j_call: TRBJ2-3; cdr3_nt: TGTGCCAGCAGTGCCTCCCCGGAAGGGGAAGATACGCAGTATTTT; cdr3_aa: CASSASPEGEDTQYF
v_call: TRBV15; d_call: .; clone_size: .; j_call: TRBJ2-3; cdr3_nt: TGTGCCACCAGCAAGACAGGCCCCAAGGGAGATACGCAGTATTTT; cdr3_aa: CATSKTGPKGDTQYF
v_call: TRBV24-1; d_call: .; clone_size: few; j_call: TRBJ2-1; cdr3_nt: TGTGCCACCAGTGACTCCTGGGCCAATGAGCAGTTCTTC; cdr3_aa: CATSDSWANEQFF
v_call: TRBV28; d_call: TRBD1; clone_size: few; j_call: TRBJ2-5; cdr3_nt: TGTGCCAGCAGTTACCCCGGGACAGCCTACCAAGAGACCCAGTACTTC; cdr3_aa: CASSYPGTAYQETQYF
v_call: TRBV12-3/TRBV12-4; d_call: .; clone_size: few; j_call: TRBJ1-2; cdr3_nt: TGTGCCAGCACTAACAGACAGAAGGATGGCTACACCTTC; cdr3_aa: CASTNRQKDGYTF
v_call: TRBV15; d_call: .; clone_size: .; j_call: TRBJ1-5; cdr3_nt: TGTGCCACCAGCAGCCGGGACCCTATAGGGGGACAGCCCCAGCATTTT; cdr3_aa: CATSSRDPIGGQPQHF
v_call: TRBV7-9; d_call: TRBD1; clone_size: many; j_call: TRBJ1-1; cdr3_nt: TGTGCCAGCAGGTCCGGGACAGCCAACACTGAAGCTTTCTTT; cdr3_aa: CASRSGTANTEAFF
v_call: TRBV19; d_call: TRBD1; clone_size: few; j_call: TRBJ1-2; cdr3_nt: TGTGCCAGTAGAAGACAGGGTGGGAACTATGGCTACACCTTC; cdr3_aa: CASRRQGGNYGYTF
v_call: TRBV6-5; d_call: .; clone_size: few; j_call: TRBJ1-5; cdr3_nt: TGTGCCAGCAGTCGCTCCAGCAATCAGCCCCAGCATTTT; cdr3_aa: CASSRSSNQPQHF
v_call: TRBV6-1; d_call: TRBD1; clone_size: .; j_call: TRBJ1-2; cdr3_nt: TGTGCCAGCAGTGAAACCGGGATGAGGACAGGGAAGAACTATGGCTACACCTTC; cdr3_aa: CASSETGMRTGKNYGYTF
v_call: TRBV24-1; d_call: .; clone_size: .; j_call: TRBJ1-4; cdr3_nt: TGTGCCACCAGTCCGGGGGCCCGCCATGAAAAACTGTTTTTT; cdr3_aa: CATSPGARHEKLFF
v_call: TRBV5-1; d_call: .; clone_size: .; j_call: TRBJ2-6; cdr3_nt: TGCGCCAGCAGCTCCTCCGGACCTGGGGCCAACGTCCTGACTTTC; cdr3_aa: CASSSSGPGANVLTF
v_call: TRBV12-3/TRBV12-4; d_call: TRBD2; clone_size: .; j_call: TRBJ2-3; cdr3_nt: TGTGCCAGCAGTTTTTTCGGGGGGGCCGATAGAGATACGCAGTATTTT; cdr3_aa: CASSFFGGADRDTQYF
v_call: TRBV6-5; d_call: .; clone_size: .; j_call: TRBJ2-5; cdr3_nt: TGTGCCAGCAGTTACTCGACTGGAGGAGCGGGAGAGACCCAGTACTTC; cdr3_aa: CASSYSTGGAGETQYF
v_call: TRBV14; d_call: .; clone_size: many; j_call: TRBJ1-3; cdr3_nt: TGTGCCAGCAGCCAAGGAACGTCTGGAAACACCATATATTTT; cdr3_aa: CASSQGTSGNTIYF
v_call: TRBV6-5; d_call: TRBD1; clone_size: .; j_call: TRBJ1-5; cdr3_nt: TGTGCCAGCGGACAGGGGGCTTTACAGCCCCAGCATTTT; cdr3_aa: CASGQGALQPQHF
v_call: TRBV7-6; d_call: .; clone_size: few; j_call: TRBJ1-5; cdr3_nt: TGTGCCAGCAGCCCTGGAGGGCCTTTTAATCAGCCCCAGCATTTT; cdr3_aa: CASSPGGPFNQPQHF
v_call: TRBV29-1; d_call: .; clone_size: .; j_call: TRBJ2-7; cdr3_nt: TGCAGCGCCCAGACGACCACTACGTCCTACGAGCAGTACTTC; cdr3_aa: CSAQTTTTSYEQYF
v_call: TRBV12-3/TRBV12-4; d_call: .; clone_size: few; j_call: TRBJ2-2; cdr3_nt: TGTGCCATAAAGGGGTGGGACACCGGGGAGCTGTTTTTT; cdr3_aa: CAIKGWDTGELFF
v_call: TRBV27; d_call: .; clone_size: .; j_call: TRBJ2-5; cdr3_nt: TGTGCCAGCAGTTCAACCCGACAGCCCGACCAAGAGACCCAGTACTTC; cdr3_aa: CASSSTRQPDQETQYF
v_call: TRBV12-3/TRBV12-4; d_call: TRBD2; clone_size: few; j_call: TRBJ2-3; cdr3_nt: TGTGCCAGCAGTTTAAGGGGACTAGCTAGGGATACGCAGTATTTT; cdr3_aa: CASSLRGLARDTQYF
v_call: TRBV19; d_call: .; clone_size: .; j_call: TRBJ2-1; cdr3_nt: TGTGCCTCGGCTGGGGGGTACTACAATGAGCAGTTCTTC; cdr3_aa: CASAGGYYNEQFF
v_call: TRBV7-9; d_call: .; clone_size: .; j_call: TRBJ1-1; cdr3_nt: TGTGCCAGCAGCTGGGCGGACAGCCTGAACACTGAAGCTTTCTTT; cdr3_aa: CASSWADSLNTEAFF
v_call: TRBV6-2/TRBV6-3; d_call: .; clone_size: once; j_call: TRBJ2-1; cdr3_nt: TGTGTCTGCTTTAGCGACTCCTACAATGAGCAGTTCTTC; cdr3_aa: CVCFSDSYNEQFF
v_call: TRBV6-2/TRBV6-3; d_call: .; clone_size: .; j_call: TRBJ2-2; cdr3_nt: TGTGCCAGCAGGTTCATACAGGGTTTCACCGGGGAGCTGTTTTTT; cdr3_aa: CASRFIQGFTGELFF
v_call: TRBV6-2/TRBV6-3; d_call: TRBD2; clone_size: few; j_call: TRBJ2-7; cdr3_nt: TGTGCCAGCAGAGACCTAGCGGACGCTCTCTACGAGCAGTACTTC; cdr3_aa: CASRDLADALYEQYF